The clone carrying this TCR beta chain was seen at least ten times. Its matching antigen is unknown. The entry originates in a study of response to subunit inactivated influenza vaccine. Regarding the study as a whole: Researchers suggested that each seasonal influenza vaccination recruits few new T cells.

In TCRdb, the RT-PCR reads were re-called with MiXCR into one record per CDR3 protein. The sample has approximately 290,000 distinct CDR3 sequences; approximately 23% are singletons. The CDR3 covers 15 residues. Germline assignment: CDR1 ENHRY and CDR2 SYGVKD. V was shortened by 5 bases and J by 4 bases, with 12 bases between the two germline ends. This chain joins TRBV10-3 and TRBJ1-6, with a weak D call TRBD1 (5 bases). The clonotype was recovered from a man aged 50 to 75 who received an inactivated influenza vaccine. The specimen comprised PBMCs from blood, sampled less than 22 months after vaccination. The CDR3, as DNA: TGTGCCATCAGTCGGGACGGGGTGTATAATTCACCCCTCCACTTT. Translated: CAISRDGVYNSPLHF.